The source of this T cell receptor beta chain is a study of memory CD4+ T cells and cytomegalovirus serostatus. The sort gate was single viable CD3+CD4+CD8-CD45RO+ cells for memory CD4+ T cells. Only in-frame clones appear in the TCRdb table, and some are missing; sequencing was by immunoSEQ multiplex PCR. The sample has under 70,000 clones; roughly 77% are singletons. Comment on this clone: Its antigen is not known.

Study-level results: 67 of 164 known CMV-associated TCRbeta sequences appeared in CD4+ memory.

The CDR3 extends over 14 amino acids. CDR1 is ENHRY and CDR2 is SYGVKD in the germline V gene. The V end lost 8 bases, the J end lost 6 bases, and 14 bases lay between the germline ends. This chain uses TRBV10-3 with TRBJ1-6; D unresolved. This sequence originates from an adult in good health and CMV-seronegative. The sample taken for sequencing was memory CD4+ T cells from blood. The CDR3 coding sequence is TGTGCCATCCAGCAAACCGAGGGTAATTCACCCCTCCACTTT. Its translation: CAIQQTEGNSPLHF.